These 6 T cell receptor beta chains share one sample of origin, sequenced in a study of blood T cell repertoires in COVID-19. The protocol was immunoSEQ multiplex PCR, while the TCRdb copy is restricted to in-frame clones and leaves out a portion. The sample yields tens of thousands of clones, 85% to 90% seen once. Sequencing used peripheral blood. These TCRs come from an elderly man with acute or convalescent COVID-19.

The chain links TRBV19 to TRBJ2-2, with D perhaps matching TRBD1 (6 bases). The CDR3 has 14 residues. Germline CDR1 and CDR2: LNHDA and SQIVND (reference sequence). The V and J ends lost 6 bases and 5 bases respectively, with 13 bases between them. For the CDR3, the DNA is TGTGCCAGTAGACCGGGACACAATACCGGGGAGCTGTTTTTT. As protein: CASRPGHNTGELFF.

The chain couples TRBV18 to TRBJ1-3; TRBD1 matches 7 bases. V lost 4 bases to trimming and J lost 2 bases; unmatched junction nucleotides: 5. Germline V gene lookup returns CDR1 KGHSH and CDR2 LQKENI. The CDR3 totals 15 residues. The CDR3 DNA is TGTGCCAGCTCACTGACGACAGGGACTGGAAACACCATATATTTT. It translates to CASSLTTGTGNTIYF.

The chain employs TRBV4-1 and TRBJ1-2, with 9 bases lining up with TRBD1. Per the germline V gene, CDR1 is MGHRA and CDR2 is YSYEKL. CDR3 size: 13 residues. After removal of 3 bases from V and 5 bases from J, the junction contained 1 base not matched to a gene. CDR3 sequence (DNA): TGCGCCAGCAGCCACGGGACAGGGTATGGCTACACCTTC. Translation: CASSHGTGYGYTF.

Only a few counts were recorded for this clone. The chain has TRBV13 and TRBJ2-7; weak D call: TRBD1 (5 bases). The V end lost 0 bases, the J end lost 0 bases, and 12 bases lay between the germline ends. The germline V gene has CDR1 PRHDT and CDR2 FYEKMQ (reference sequence). The CDR3 sequence is 16 residues long. CDR3 loop: CASSLGAGRSSYEQYF. In DNA, the CDR3 is TGTGCCAGCAGCTTAGGAGCAGGGCGCAGCTCCTACGAGCAGTACTTC.

This chain uses TRBV4-1 with TRBJ2-1; D might be TRBD1 (6 bases). V was shortened by 0 bases and J by 7 bases, with 13 bases between the two germline ends. Germline CDR1 and CDR2: MGHRA and YSYEKL. This CDR3 contains 15 residues. The CDR3 bases are TGCGCCAGCAGCCAAGAAAACAGGGTTACGAATGAGCAGTTCTTC. Protein: CASSQENRVTNEQFF.

This chain uses TRBV4-2 with TRBJ2-1, with D maybe TRBD2 (6 bases). The V and J ends lost 8 bases and 0 bases respectively, with 11 bases between them. The CDR3 is made up of 14 amino acids. Germline values: CDR1 LGHNA, CDR2 YNFKEQ. In DNA, the CDR3 is TGTGCCAGCTCGACCGGGGGCTCCTACAATGAGCAGTTCTTC. As protein: CASSTGGSYNEQFF.